Following are 25 T cell receptor beta chains from one sample sequenced in a study of CD4 T cells in relation to SARS-CoV-2 and coronaviruses. Before the COVID-19 pandemic, during about 2010-2018, CD4+ T cells were taken from unexposed donors. The cells were cultured for over eight days before CD4+ T cells were isolated. The protocol was immunoSEQ multiplex PCR, while the TCRdb copy is restricted to in-frame clones and leaves out a portion. Of about 21,000 clones detected, about 80% appear once; the ten largest clones hold around a sixth. Which antigens these TCRs recognize remains unknown. The sample consisted of CD4+ T cells from PBMCs, cultured in vitro. All receptors come from a human donor in good health.

The chain employs TRBV27 and TRBJ1-4; no firm D call. Trimming stripped 6 bases from V and 4 bases from J, with 12 bases between. Germline CDR1 is MNHEY and CDR2 is SMNVEV (reference sequence). The CDR3 is 14 residues long. The CDR3 loop reads CASRKGRNNEKLFF. In DNA, the CDR3 is TGTGCCAGCAGGAAAGGCCGTAATAATGAAAAACTGTTTTTT.

This rearrangement joins TRBV5-1 to TRBJ1-1; D gene uncertain. Germline V CDR1 and CDR2: SGHRS, YFSETQ. V was shortened by 9 bases and J by 0 bases, with 15 bases between the two germline ends. The CDR3 is 14 residues long. CDR3 loop: CATREGVMNTEAFF. CDR3 coding DNA: TGCGCCACCCGAGAGGGTGTTATGAACACTGAAGCTTTCTTT.

V is TRBV7-8 and J is TRBJ2-2; no definite D call. Trimming took off 0 bases at V and 1 base at J, with 3 bases between the two ends. The CDR3 is made up of 14 amino acids. The germline V gene has CDR1 SGHVS and CDR2 FQNEAQ. CDR3 protein: CASSLAQNTGELFF. The DNA for the CDR3 is TGTGCCAGCAGCTTAGCCCAGAACACCGGGGAGCTGTTTTTT.

The chain joins TRBV6-2 or TRBV6-3 to TRBJ2-3, with TRBD1 matching 7 bases. This CDR3 is 15 amino acids long. The V and J ends lost 1 base and 2 bases, in that order; junction bases with no gene match: 3. The germline V gene encodes CDR1 MNHEY and CDR2 SVGEGT. CDR3 DNA sequence: TGTGCCAGCAGTTACTTAGGGACAGTCACAGATACGCAGTATTTT. Protein sequence: CASSYLGTVTDTQYF.

The chain uses TRBV20-1 and TRBJ2-3; D ambiguous. The germline V gene encodes CDR1 DFQATT and CDR2 SNEGSKA (reference sequence). V was clipped by 3 bases and J by 1 base, with 8 bases between them. This CDR3 is built from 13 residues. CDR3 DNA: TGCAGTGCTAGTCCACACGGCACAGATACGCAGTATTTT. Protein sequence: CSASPHGTDTQYF.

The gene calls are TRBV30 and TRBJ1-5; the match to TRBD1 covers 7 bases. CDR1 GTSNPN and CDR2 SVGIG come from the germline V gene (reference sequence). After removal of 8 bases from V and 2 bases from J, the junction contained 6 bases not matched to a gene. The CDR3 extends over 13 amino acids. Here the CDR3 DNA reads TGTGCCACCTCAACAGGGGGCAATCAGCCCCAGCATTTT. Translation: CATSTGGNQPQHF. The whole variable domain, filled in from reference TRBV30 and TRBJ1-5, reads SQTIHQWPATLVQPVGSPLSLECTVEGTSNPNLYWYRQAAGRGLQLLFYSVGIGQISSEVPQNLSASRPQDRQFILSSKKLLLSDSGFYLCATSTGGNQPQHFGDGTRLSIL.

V is TRBV18 and J is TRBJ2-7; D is possibly TRBD2 (6 bases). The CDR3 has 12 amino acids. Germline loops: CDR1 KGHSH, CDR2 LQKENI. V was cut by 4 bases and J by 7 bases, with 11 bases left in between. The CDR3 coding sequence is TGTGCCAGCTCACTAGGAGGGTCTGAGCAGTACTTC. Translated: CASSLGGSEQYF. The whole variable domain, filled in from reference TRBV18 and TRBJ2-7, reads NAGVMQNPRHLVRRRGQEARLRCSPMKGHSHVYWYRQLPEEGLKFMVYLQKENIIDESGMPKERFSAEFPKEGPSILRIQQVVRGDSAAYFCASSLGGSEQYFGPGTRLTVT.

The gene calls are TRBV9 and TRBJ1-1, with D possibly TRBD1 on 5 matching bases. The CDR3 loop spans 14 amino acids. CDR1 is SGDLS and CDR2 is YYNGEE in the germline V gene. V lost 0 bases, J lost 5 bases, and 11 bases lay in between. CDR3 amino acids: CASSVDQGGTEAFF. CDR3 DNA: TGTGCCAGCAGCGTAGACCAGGGAGGGACTGAAGCTTTCTTT.

The genes are TRBV29-1 and TRBJ1-1, with 8 nucleotides matching TRBD1. The CDR3 totals 16 residues. The junction had 12 bases not matched to a gene; V was cut back by 6 bases and J by 0 bases. Looked up from germline, CDR1 is SQVTM and CDR2 is ANQGSEA. Here the CDR3 DNA reads TGCAGCGTATCTACCCCACCGGGACAGGTGAACACTGAAGCTTTCTTT. As protein: CSVSTPPGQVNTEAFF.

This clone turned up a few times. The chain joins TRBV6-5 to TRBJ1-1; no reliable D call. The CDR3 contains 13 residues. V shed 11 bases and J shed 0 bases, with 13 bases lying between them. In germline, CDR1 is MNHEY, CDR2 SVGAGI. The CDR3 DNA is TGTGCCGCTAGGTTGCTGATGAACACTGAAGCTTTCTTT. Protein sequence: CAARLLMNTEAFF.

This chain connects TRBV12-3 or TRBV12-4 to TRBJ1-2; D not certain. The CDR3 covers 13 residues. Trimming removed 5 bases at V and 4 bases at J, with 11 bases between. The CDR3 is CASSTQAVYGYTF. The CDR3 DNA reads TGTGCCAGCAGTACGCAAGCCGTCTATGGCTACACCTTC.

The V gene is TRBV27, the J gene TRBJ2-7, with D possibly TRBD2 on 5 matching bases. V lost 8 bases and J lost 4, with 9 bases in between. The germline gives CDR1 MNHEY, CDR2 SMNVEV (reference sequence). This CDR3 has 11 amino acids. The CDR3, as DNA: TGTGCCAGCGCGTCGGGATACGAGCAGTACTTC. Translated, it gives CASASGYEQYF.

V usage is TRBV7-2 and J usage is TRBJ1-2; 8 nucleotides line up with TRBD1. The CDR3 is made up of 15 amino acids. V shed 5 bases, J shed 8 bases, and the junction held 13 bases outside the gene matches. Germline V CDR1 and CDR2: SGHTA, FQGNSA. CDR3 sequence: CASSPLVTGAQGYTF. The CDR3 nucleotides read TGTGCCAGCAGCCCCCTAGTGACAGGGGCCCAAGGCTACACCTTC.

This sequence joins TRBV6-5 and TRBJ1-5, with TRBD1 matching over 10 bases. J lost 3 bases, V lost 5 bases, and 4 bases had no gene match. From germline, CDR1 is MNHEY and CDR2 SVGAGI. This CDR3 region has 15 residues. In DNA form, the CDR3 reads TGTGCCAGCAGTCCGGACAGGGGGGCCAATCAGCCCCAGCATTTT. This encodes CASSPDRGANQPQHF.

V is TRBV19 and J is TRBJ2-1; D remains unclear. Trimming took off 4 bases at V and 14 bases at J, with 18 bases between the two ends. The CDR3 has 13 amino acids. Germline CDR1 reads LNHDA; CDR2 reads SQIVND (reference sequence). The CDR3 sequence: CASSTPGRGNKFF. The CDR3 DNA sequence: TGTGCCAGTAGTACCCCAGGACGCGGTAACAAGTTCTTC.

The chain has TRBV28 and TRBJ1-3; 7 bases map to TRBD1. This CDR3 is 15 amino acids long. The V gene end was trimmed by 5 bases and the J gene end by 4 bases; junction bases not matched to a gene: 8. Germline CDR1 and CDR2: MDHEN and SYDVKM. The CDR3 region has the DNA TGTGCCAGCAGTCCCTACTCAGGGGGGGGAAACACCATATATTTT. Amino acid sequence: CASSPYSGGGNTIYF.

The V and J genes are TRBV18 and TRBJ1-6; D uncertain. Germline CDR1 KGHSH, CDR2 LQKENI. The length of the CDR3 is 13 residues. The ends were cut back, 6 bases at V and 7 bases at J, with 10 bases in the middle. The CDR3 nucleotides are TGTGCCAGCTCCAGTGGGAGGAATTCACCCCTCCACTTT. The encoded protein is CASSSGRNSPLHF.

The chain combines TRBV3-1 (or the pseudogene TRBV3-2) with TRBJ2-3, with D perhaps TRBD2 (7 bases). Germline CDR1 reads LGHDT; CDR2 reads YNNKEL (reference sequence). The CDR3 covers 15 residues. Trimming removed 4 bases from V and 6 bases from J, with 17 bases in between. For the CDR3, the DNA is TGTGCCAGCAGCCCGACTTCGGGGGGCTGGGATACGCAGTATTTT. Its protein product is CASSPTSGGWDTQYF.

The chain has TRBV28 and TRBJ2-5; a weak D match, TRBD2 (6 bases). V was cut by 3 bases and J by 7 bases, with 12 bases left in between. Germline V gene lookup returns CDR1 MDHEN and CDR2 SYDVKM. The length of the CDR3 is 13 residues. CDR3 nucleotides: TGTGCCAGCAGTTTTGGGCAGGGAGGGACCCAGTACTTC. Its protein product is CASSFGQGGTQYF.

The chain couples TRBV24-1 to TRBJ2-4, with unresolved D. Germline CDR1 reads KGHDR; CDR2 reads SFDVKD. The CDR3 has 17 residues. Trimming shortened V by 1 base and J by 1 base, and 13 bases separated the two germline ends. As DNA, the CDR3 is TGTGCCACCAGTGATTTAAGTTTAGGCTTTGCCAAAAACATTCAGTACTTC. This gives the protein CATSDLSLGFAKNIQYF.

This chain connects TRBV6-5 to TRBJ2-1; D might be TRBD1 (6 bases). V lost 7 bases to trimming and J lost 7 bases, with 17 bases between them. Germline assignment: CDR1 MNHEY and CDR2 SVGAGI. The CDR3 spans 14 residues. CDR3 sequence reads: CASKVSGVWNEQFF. The CDR3 DNA follows: TGTGCCAGCAAGGTGTCAGGGGTGTGGAATGAGCAGTTCTTC.

The CDR3 loop reads CASSLGLGQPRGNEQFF. The CDR3 region has the DNA TGTGCCAGCAGTTTAGGTCTAGGACAGCCACGGGGAAATGAGCAGTTCTTC. J is TRBJ2-1 and V is TRBV27, with D perhaps TRBD1 (6 bases). The germline gives CDR1 MNHEY, CDR2 SMNVEV (reference sequence). Trimming took 2 bases from V and 7 from J, leaving 21 bases between them. This CDR3 contains 17 residues.

The chain carries TRBV9 and TRBJ2-7, with 13 positions matching TRBD2. V dropped 4 bases and J dropped 3; count of bases not matched to a gene: 1. This CDR3 comprises 14 residues. Germline lookup yields CDR1 SGDLS and CDR2 YYNGEE. The CDR3 here is CASSRLAGGYEQYF. The CDR3 DNA is TGTGCCAGCAGCCGACTAGCGGGAGGCTACGAGCAGTACTTC.

This clone was found once. The genes are TRBV10-3 and TRBJ2-4; 11 nucleotides line up with TRBD2. After removal of 6 bases from V and 1 base from J, the junction contained 8 bases not matched to a gene. The CDR3 spans 17 residues. Germline V gene lookup returns CDR1 ENHRY and CDR2 SYGVKD. This CDR3 is CAISVAGGAGAKNIQYF. CDR3 in DNA: TGTGCCATCAGCGTAGCGGGAGGGGCGGGGGCCAAAAACATTCAGTACTTC.

This rearrangement joins TRBV19 to TRBJ2-2, with TRBD1 matching 12 bases. Germline V gene data show CDR1 as LNHDA and CDR2 as SQIVND (reference sequence). The CDR3 covers 14 residues. The ends lost 10 bases at V and 12 bases at J; junction bases unmatched: 12. CDR3 nucleotides: TGTGCCACCCAGCCTAGGGACAGGGGGCACCAGCTGTTTTTT. Translated, it gives CATQPRDRGHQLFF.